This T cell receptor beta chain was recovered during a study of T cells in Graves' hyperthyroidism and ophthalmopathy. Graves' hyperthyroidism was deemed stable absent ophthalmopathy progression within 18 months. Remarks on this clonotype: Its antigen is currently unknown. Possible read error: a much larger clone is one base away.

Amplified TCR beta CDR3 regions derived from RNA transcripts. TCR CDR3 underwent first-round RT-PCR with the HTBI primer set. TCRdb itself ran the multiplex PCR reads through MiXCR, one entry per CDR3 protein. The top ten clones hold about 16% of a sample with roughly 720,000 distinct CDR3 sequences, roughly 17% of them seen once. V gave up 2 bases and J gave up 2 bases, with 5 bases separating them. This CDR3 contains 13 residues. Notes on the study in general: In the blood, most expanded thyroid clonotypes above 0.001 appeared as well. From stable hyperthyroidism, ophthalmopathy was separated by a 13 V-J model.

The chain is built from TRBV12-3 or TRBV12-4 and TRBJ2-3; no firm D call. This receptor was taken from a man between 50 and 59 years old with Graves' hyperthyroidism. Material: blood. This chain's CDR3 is CASSLMDTDTQYF. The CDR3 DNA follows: TGTGCCAGCAGTTTAATGGACACAGATACGCAGTATTTT.